The 8 T cell receptor beta chains below all came from one sample that was sequenced in a study of CD8 T cells in ankylosing spondylitis. TCRdb re-analysed the 5' RACE reads in MiXCR, keeping a single row per CDR3 protein. The profile shows tens of thousands of distinct CDR3 sequences, roughly 9.6% of them singletons. The sequenced material came from blood, either unsorted or a sorted T cell fraction (not recorded which). These TCRs come from a male donor with ankylosing spondylitis or in good health (not recorded which).

The sample holds many counts of this clonotype. This chain joins TRBV15 and TRBJ2-3; possible D gene TRBD2, 5 bases. V lost 0 bases and J 3 bases, leaving 10 bases between the germline ends. The CDR3 length is 15 residues. CDR1 and CDR2 (germline): LNHNV, YYDKDF (reference sequence). CDR3 loop: CATSRDGEVTDTQYF. CDR3 nucleotide sequence: TGTGCCACCAGCAGAGACGGGGAAGTTACAGATACGCAGTATTTT. Full variable domain (remainder filled in from reference TRBV15 and TRBJ2-3): DAMVIQNPRYQVTQFGKPVTLSCSQTLNHNVMYWYQQKSSQAPKLLFHYYDKDFNNEADTPDNFQSRRPNTSFCFLDIRSPGLGDTAMYLCATSRDGEVTDTQYFGPGTRLTVL.

Only a few counts were recorded for this clonotype. This could be a read error, since a much larger clone is one nucleotide away. This chain uses TRBV24-1 with TRBJ2-2, with TRBD1 matching over 8 bases. Germline loops: CDR1 KGHDR, CDR2 SFDVKD. This CDR3 spans 16 amino acids. This CDR3 is CATSDSSGGYTGQLFF. CDR3 DNA sequence: TGTGCCACCAGTGATTCTTCAGGGGGCTATACCGGGCAGCTGTTTTTT.

This clonotype came up many times. The rearrangement uses TRBV5-6 and TRBJ2-5; TRBD1 is a possible D gene (6 bases). Trimming removed 3 bases at V and 2 bases at J, with 11 bases between. This CDR3 comprises 14 residues. Germline values: CDR1 SGHDT, CDR2 YYEEEE. As DNA, the CDR3 is TGTGCCAGCAGCTACGGACAGACTCAAGAGACCCAGTACTTC. This codes for CASSYGQTQETQYF.

This clonotype appeared many times. Here the CDR3 DNA reads TGTGCCACCAGCAGAGATATTGGGCAGGTTTATGGAAACACCATATATTTT. Its protein product is CATSRDIGQVYGNTIYF. The rearrangement uses TRBV15 and TRBJ1-3, with unresolved D. CDR1 is LNHNV, CDR2 YYDKDF, per germline (reference sequence). The CDR3 runs 17 residues. V was cut by 0 bases and J by 3 bases, with 15 bases left in between.

This clonotype appeared a few times. The V gene is TRBV12-3 or TRBV12-4, the J gene TRBJ1-1; tentatively, D is TRBD1 (6 bases). V shed 3 bases and J shed 0 bases, with 8 bases lying between them. The length of the CDR3 is 14 residues. The CDR3 DNA follows: TGTGCCAGCAGTTTCTCAGGGGTGAACACTGAAGCTTTCTTT. Protein: CASSFSGVNTEAFF.

The J gene is TRBJ2-1, the V gene TRBV12-3 or TRBV12-4, with D possibly matching TRBD2 (6 bases). The CDR3 sequence is 14 residues long. V lost 5 bases and J 5 bases, leaving 13 bases between the germline ends. CDR3: CASSPRDFNNEQFF. Here the CDR3 DNA reads TGTGCCAGCAGTCCTCGGGACTTCAACAATGAGCAGTTCTTC.

This clonotype was counted ten times or more. The rearrangement joins TRBV12-3 or TRBV12-4 to TRBJ2-5; a possible D gene is TRBD1 (6 bases). This CDR3 comprises 15 residues. V dropped 0 bases and J dropped 3 bases, with 11 bases sitting between them. As DNA, the CDR3 is TGTGCCAGCAGTTTAGCGCTACAGGGAGAAGAGACCCAGTACTTC. Translated: CASSLALQGEETQYF.

This clonotype was seen more than once but under ten times. This chain's CDR3 is CSVVWGAAGELFF. For the CDR3, the DNA is TGCAGCGTTGTGTGGGGGGCCGCCGGGGAGCTGTTTTTT. V usage is TRBV29-1 and J usage is TRBJ2-2; possibly TRBD1 or TRBD2 for D (6 bases each). The CDR3 extends over 13 amino acids. V was cut by 4 bases and J by 6 bases, with 12 bases left in between. CDR1 is SQVTM, CDR2 ANQGSEA, per germline.